This TCR beta chain was recovered during a study of blood T cell repertoires in COVID-19. At the level of the study: Nucleic acid was either cDNA or gDNA, and it came from T cells, B-cell-depleted T cells, or PBMCs.

Here immunoSEQ multiplex PCR was the method, and the copy in TCRdb shows in-frame clones only, minus some. The sample holds tens of thousands of clones, about nine tenths seen once. Per germline, CDR1 SGHNT and CDR2 YYREEE (reference sequence). This CDR3 has 16 residues. After removal of 0 bases from V and 8 bases from J, the junction contained 9 bases not matched to a gene. The receptor was isolated from a man aged 30 to 45 with acute or convalescent COVID-19. The source material was peripheral blood. The V gene is TRBV5-4, the J gene TRBJ1-4; TRBD1 matches at 8 bases. CDR3 sequence: CASSLATRGRREKLFF. CDR3 DNA: TGTGCCAGCAGCTTGGCCACCAGGGGGCGGAGAGAAAAACTGTTTTTT.